A selection of T cell receptor beta chains follows, all from one sample in a study of blood T cell repertoires in COVID-19. Repertoires were generated with immunoSEQ multiplex PCR, while TCRdb's copy carries only in-frame clones and drops some. The sample holds about 210,000 clones; 84% are singletons and the top ten take under 4%. The sample was PBMCs or T cells enriched from blood (not recorded which). The receptors stem from a woman in her 30s who had been exposed to COVID-19. CDR3s include the opening cysteine and the closing phenylalanine or tryptophan. D genes are given only for firm matches. Part of the rows lack a size; the others show once, few, many or a class for expanded clones.

TRBJ1-3 | TRBV9 | 19 | TRBD1 | - | TGTGCCAGCAGCCTCTCCCCGGGACAGGCGAGCTATGAGAGAAACACCATATATTTT | CASSLSPGQASYERNTIYF
TRBJ1-2 | TRBV29-1 | 12 | - | few | TGCAGCGTTACAAGAGGCAACTATGGCTACACCTTC | CSVTRGNYGYTF
TRBJ2-3 | TRBV28 | 18 | TRBD2 | once | TGTGCCAGCAGTTCCCGTCGACTAGCGGGGGACTTCACAGATACGCAGTATTTT | CASSSRRLAGDFTDTQYF
TRBJ2-3 | TRBV11-2 | 15 | TRBD2 | once | TGTGCCAGCAGCTTAGATCTAGCGGGGGGGGCCCCGCAGTATTTT | CASSLDLAGGAPQYF
TRBJ1-6 | TRBV28 | 15 | - | - | TGTGCCAGCAGCGCCGAGGGGGGGATAGGTTCACCCCTCCACTTT | CASSAEGGIGSPLHF
TRBJ2-7 | TRBV3-1/TRBV3-2 | 14 | TRBD2 | - | TGTGCCAGCAGCCAAGTAGCGGGGGTGGGGGAGCAGTACTTC | CASSQVAGVGEQYF
TRBJ2-1 | TRBV10-2 | 14 | TRBD2 | - | TGCGCCAGCAGTGATATAGCGGGGAGGCCTGAGCAGTTCTTC | CASSDIAGRPEQFF
TRBJ2-3 | TRBV24-1 | 16 | TRBD1 | - | TGTGCCACCAGTGATCGGACAGGGGTGGAAACAGATACGCAGTATTTT | CATSDRTGVETDTQYF
TRBJ1-2 | TRBV7-2 | 15 | TRBD1 | once | TGTGCCAGCAGCTTAGTCGGGACAGCTAACTATGGCTACACCTTC | CASSLVGTANYGYTF
TRBJ1-1 | TRBV7-2 | 16 | TRBD1 | - | TGTGCCAGCAGCTCCCGCAGGGGGGACCGTACCTTTGAAGCTTTCTTT | CASSSRRGDRTFEAFF
TRBJ2-5 | TRBV10-1 | 15 | - | few | TGCGCCAGCAGCGCGAGTGAGGGATCGGAGGAGACCCAGTACTTC | CASSASEGSEETQYF
TRBJ1-5 | TRBV12-3/TRBV12-4 | 12 | TRBD1 | - | TGTGCCAGCAGTCAGGACAGGGTGGCCCAGCATTTT | CASSQDRVAQHF
TRBJ1-2 | TRBV7-6 | 15 | - | - | TGTGCCAGCAGCTTAGAAGTGACAGGATCGAATGGCTACACCTTC | CASSLEVTGSNGYTF
TRBJ1-5 | TRBV6-4 | 19 | - | - | TGTGCCAGCAGTGACTCCACCGCCAGGGCCACCTATAGCAATCAGCCCCAGCATTTT | CASSDSTARATYSNQPQHF
TRBJ1-1 | TRBV4-1 | 15 | TRBD1 | - | TGCGCCAGCAGCCTTAGGACAGGGGGATGGGCTGAAGCTTTCTTT | CASSLRTGGWAEAFF
TRBJ2-1 | TRBV5-4 | 12 | TRBD1 | few | TGTGCCAGCACCCAGACAGGGGATGAGCAGTTCTTC | CASTQTGDEQFF
TRBJ2-7 | TRBV27 | 16 | TRBD2 | - | TGTGCCAGCAGTTTGGCGGGGGGACTAGCGGGGGTCGAGCAGTACTTC | CASSLAGGLAGVEQYF
TRBJ2-6 | TRBV5-1 | 18 | TRBD1 | - | TGCGCCAGCTCCTCGATAATGACAGGGGCTCCGGGGGCCAACGTCCTGACTTTC | CASSSIMTGAPGANVLTF
TRBJ1-2 | TRBV5-4 | 15 | - | - | TGTGCCAGCAGCTTGCTCGACAGAAGGAACTATGGCTACACCTTC | CASSLLDRRNYGYTF
TRBJ2-1 | TRBV6-2/TRBV6-3 | 13 | - | - | TGTGCCAGCAGTTATGCGGGGTCCAATGAGCAGTTCTTC | CASSYAGSNEQFF
TRBJ2-4 | TRBV2 | 17 | - | - | TGTGCCAGCAGTGGCCCCGGGACACAACTAGCCAAAAACATTCAGTACTTC | CASSGPGTQLAKNIQYF
TRBJ1-2 | TRBV7-8 | 16 | TRBD1 | - | TGTGCCAGCAGCTTAGTCAGGACAGGGGTTTATTATGGCTACACCTTC | CASSLVRTGVYYGYTF
TRBJ2-2 | TRBV7-9 | 15 | TRBD2 | - | TGTGCCAGCAGCTTAGCTCGGGGGGGCACCGGGGAGCTGTTTTTT | CASSLARGGTGELFF
TRBJ2-7 | TRBV30 | 14 | - | - | TGTGCCTGGAGTTTGGGCAGGGGGGTCAACGAGCAGTACTTC | CAWSLGRGVNEQYF
TRBJ2-5 | TRBV5-1 | 15 | TRBD1 | once | TGCGCCAGCAGTTTCACAGGGGTTCCCCAAGAGACCCAGTACTTC | CASSFTGVPQETQYF
TRBJ2-5 | TRBV7-2 | 14 | - | - | TGTGCCAGCAGCTTAGAGTCCGGGGAAGGGACCCAGTACTTC | CASSLESGEGTQYF
TRBJ2-3 | TRBV4-1 | 15 | TRBD2 | - | TGCGCCAGCAGCCCACTAGCGGGGGAAACAGATACGCAGTATTTT | CASSPLAGETDTQYF
TRBJ1-2 | TRBV12-3/TRBV12-4 | 11 | - | - | TGTGCCAACCTCGGGGAGGACGGCTACACCTTC | CANLGEDGYTF
TRBJ2-7 | TRBV5-1 | 15 | - | once | TGCGCCAGCAGCTTGGCAGGAGGTTGGGGCTACGAGCAGTACTTC | CASSLAGGWGYEQYF
TRBJ1-3 | TRBV9 | 16 | - | - | TGTGCCAGCAGCGTCCAGGGTATCGGATCTGGAAACACCATATATTTT | CASSVQGIGSGNTIYF
TRBJ2-7 | TRBV11-2 | 13 | - | - | TGTGCCAGTCGGGGGGCCAGCTCCTACGAGCAGTACTTC | CASRGASSYEQYF
TRBJ2-1 | TRBV19 | 17 | - | few | TGTGCCAGTAGTATAGGTAGCGCATATCCCTCCTACAATGAGCAGTTCTTC | CASSIGSAYPSYNEQFF
TRBJ2-7 | TRBV19 | 13 | - | once | TGTGCCAGTAGTATAGGAACAGAACTCGAGCAGTACTTC | CASSIGTELEQYF
TRBJ1-1 | TRBV5-1 | 15 | - | - | TGCGCCAGCAGCTTGGCTGGGGGGATGGGGACTGAAGCTTTCTTT | CASSLAGGMGTEAFF
TRBJ1-6 | TRBV9 | 14 | TRBD1 | - | TGTGCCAGCAGCGACGGACAGGGCAGTTCACCCCTCCACTTT | CASSDGQGSSPLHF
TRBJ1-1 | TRBV9 | 13 | - | - | TGTGCCAGCAGCGTAGACAGCCGAGTAGAAGCTTTCTTT | CASSVDSRVEAFF
TRBJ2-1 | TRBV5-1 | 16 | TRBD2 | - | TGCGCCAGCAGCGGAACTAGCGGGGGGGCCTTGGATGAGCAGTTCTTC | CASSGTSGGALDEQFF
TRBJ1-1 | TRBV6-5 | 14 | - | - | TGTGCCAGCAGTCAACAGGGCATGAACACTGAAGCTTTCTTT | CASSQQGMNTEAFF
TRBJ1-2 | TRBV5-1 | 13 | - | - | TGCGCCAGCAGCTTTGGCAGGGGAGATGGCTACACCTTC | CASSFGRGDGYTF
TRBJ1-5 | TRBV18 | 16 | - | - | TGTGCCAGCTCACCACAGGACGGCGGGGGCAATCAGCCCCAGCATTTT | CASSPQDGGGNQPQHF